These T cell receptor beta chains were read from a single sample in a study of metastatic and nonmetastatic thyroid tumors. TCRdb used MiXCR to call clones anew from the PCR reads. The profile shows 5,800 or so clones, around 29% of them singletons. Sequenced: tumor tissue. These receptors were taken from a female donor with papillary thyroid cancer or a benign thyroid nodule (not recorded which). Some clones in this sample may be carry-over from other donors' samples. Both conserved end residues are part of each CDR3. The order of the fields is V gene, CDR3 length, D gene, J gene, clone size, CDR3 protein, CDR3 DNA. D genes are given only for firm matches. The listing skips clone size in some rows; elsewhere it reads once, few, many or a size class.

V: TRBV12-3/TRBV12-4
length: 16
D: NA
J: TRBJ2-1
size: NA
CDR3: CASSDFEAGSYNEQFF
DNA: TGTGCCAGCAGTGATTTTGAGGCAGGCTCCTACAATGAGCAGTTCTTC

V: TRBV15
length: 13
D: NA
J: TRBJ2-1
size: NA
CDR3: CATSRVPGNEQFF
DNA: TGTGCCACCAGCAGAGTACCCGGGAATGAGCAGTTCTTC

V: TRBV19
length: 14
D: NA
J: TRBJ2-5
size: medium-sized
CDR3: CASSAQGTQETQYF
DNA: TGTGCCAGTAGTGCCCAGGGAACCCAAGAGACCCAGTACTTC

V: TRBV18
length: 14
D: NA
J: TRBJ2-7
size: many
CDR3: CASAGTVSSYEQYF
DNA: TGTGCCAGCGCTGGGACGGTGAGCTCCTACGAGCAGTACTTC

V: TRBV2
length: 14
D: NA
J: TRBJ2-2
size: few
CDR3: CASSGSAVTGELFF
DNA: TGTGCCAGCAGTGGTTCGGCGGTAACCGGGGAGCTGTTTTTT

V: TRBV27
length: 15
D: TRBD1
J: TRBJ2-2
size: NA
CDR3: CASTLGGPNTGELFF
DNA: TGTGCCAGCACCCTAGGGGGCCCGAACACCGGGGAGCTGTTTTTT

V: TRBV28
length: 13
D: NA
J: TRBJ2-3
size: few
CDR3: CASLYLSAYTQYF
DNA: TGTGCCAGCCTATACCTAAGCGCATATACGCAGTATTTT

V: TRBV4-1
length: 13
D: NA
J: TRBJ2-7
size: NA
CDR3: CASSVAPTYEQYF
DNA: TGCGCCAGCAGTGTAGCACCTACCTACGAGCAGTACTTC

V: TRBV30
length: 19
D: TRBD2
J: TRBJ2-2
size: NA
CDR3: CAGTELAGTSRRDTGELFF
DNA: TGTGCCGGAACAGAGTTGGCCGGGACTAGCCGGAGGGACACCGGGGAGCTGTTTTTT

V: TRBV12-3/TRBV12-4
length: 16
D: NA
J: TRBJ2-1
size: NA
CDR3: CASSRLLGRTVNEQFF
DNA: TGTGCCAGCAGCCGCCTACTAGGTAGGACCGTCAATGAGCAGTTCTTC

V: TRBV7-9
length: 11
D: NA
J: TRBJ2-7
size: few
CDR3: CASSYLVEQYF
DNA: TGTGCCAGCAGCTACCTGGTTGAGCAGTACTTC

V: TRBV19
length: 15
D: NA
J: TRBJ2-5
size: NA
CDR3: CASCPKTDREEAQYF
DNA: TGTGCCAGTTGTCCAAAGACCGACCGGGAAGAGGCCCAGTACTTC

V: TRBV28
length: 15
D: TRBD1
J: TRBJ2-7
size: few
CDR3: CASSSRDRGTYEQYF
DNA: TGTGCCAGCAGTTCCCGGGACAGGGGCACCTACGAGCAGTACTTC

V: TRBV5-1
length: 14
D: TRBD1
J: TRBJ1-4
size: NA
CDR3: CASSSGGINEKLFF
DNA: TGCGCCAGCAGCTCAGGGGGCATAAATGAAAAACTGTTTTTT

V: TRBV3-1
length: 14
D: TRBD2
J: TRBJ2-7
size: NA
CDR3: CASSAGTSVYEQYF
DNA: TGTGCCAGCAGTGCCGGGACTAGCGTCTACGAGCAGTACTTC

V: TRBV2
length: 14
D: NA
J: TRBJ2-3
size: NA
CDR3: CASSEGVSTDTQYF
DNA: TGTGCCAGCAGTGAGGGTGTTAGCACAGATACGCAGTATTTT

V: TRBV24-1
length: 14
D: NA
J: TRBJ2-3
size: NA
CDR3: CATSEPQGSDTQYF
DNA: TGTGCCACCAGTGAACCCCAGGGTTCAGATACGCAGTATTTT

V: TRBV2
length: 15
D: NA
J: TRBJ1-1
size: medium-sized
CDR3: CASITGFRENTEAFF
DNA: TGTGCCAGTATCACCGGTTTTCGGGAGAACACTGAAGCTTTCTTT

V: TRBV9
length: 14
D: NA
J: TRBJ2-5
size: many
CDR3: CASSYLDAQETQYF
DNA: TGTGCCAGCAGTTACCTAGACGCTCAAGAGACCCAGTACTTC

V: TRBV6-4
length: 17
D: TRBD2
J: TRBJ2-5
size: few
CDR3: CASSALGGMGDQETQYF
DNA: TGTGCCAGCAGTGCCCTGGGGGGGATGGGGGACCAAGAGACCCAGTACTTC

V: TRBV18
length: 14
D: NA
J: TRBJ2-7
size: NA
CDR3: CASSRTGSSYEQYF
DNA: TGTGCCAGCTCAAGAACGGGGTCCTCCTACGAGCAGTACTTC

V: TRBV7-9
length: 16
D: TRBD2
J: TRBJ2-5
size: medium-sized
CDR3: CASTFLAGGPRETQYF
DNA: TGTGCCAGCACCTTCCTGGCGGGAGGGCCAAGAGAGACCCAGTACTTC

V: TRBV12-3/TRBV12-4
length: 12
D: NA
J: TRBJ1-6
size: NA
CDR3: CASSVRASPLHF
DNA: TGTGCCAGCAGCGTCCGAGCATCACCCCTCCACTTT

V: TRBV28
length: 14
D: NA
J: TRBJ1-1
size: few
CDR3: CASSIGPGGTEAFF
DNA: TGTGCCAGCAGCATAGGGCCCGGTGGCACTGAAGCTTTCTTT

V: TRBV20-1
length: 13
D: TRBD1
J: TRBJ1-2
size: NA
CDR3: CSALDRAPYGYTF
DNA: TGCAGTGCTCTTGACAGGGCCCCCTATGGCTACACCTTC

V: TRBV15
length: 13
D: NA
J: TRBJ2-1
size: few
CDR3: CATTRDRYNEQFF
DNA: TGTGCCACCACCCGGGACCGATACAATGAGCAGTTCTTC

V: TRBV6-1
length: 16
D: TRBD1
J: TRBJ2-5
size: medium-sized
CDR3: CASKTGTGHLQETQYF
DNA: TGTGCCAGCAAAACCGGGACAGGCCATCTACAAGAGACCCAGTACTTC

V: TRBV6-1
length: 14
D: TRBD2
J: TRBJ2-2
size: NA
CDR3: CASSEGLDTGELFF
DNA: TGTGCCAGCAGTGAGGGACTAGACACCGGGGAGCTGTTTTTT

V: TRBV19
length: 13
D: TRBD1
J: TRBJ1-2
size: few
CDR3: CASSDRARDGYTF
DNA: TGTGCCAGTAGTGACAGGGCGAGGGATGGCTACACCTTC

V: TRBV6-1
length: 15
D: TRBD1
J: TRBJ1-2
size: NA
CDR3: CASRSGTGGDYGYTF
DNA: TGTGCCAGCAGATCCGGGACAGGGGGAGACTATGGCTACACCTTC

V: TRBV7-9
length: 17
D: TRBD2
J: TRBJ2-1
size: medium-sized
CDR3: CASSEPGLAGGYNEQFF
DNA: TGTGCCAGCAGCGAACCGGGACTAGCGGGAGGGTACAATGAGCAGTTCTTC

V: TRBV20-1
length: 15
D: NA
J: TRBJ1-2
size: medium-sized
CDR3: CSARDQGGSNYGYTF
DNA: TGCAGTGCTAGAGATCAAGGGGGGTCTAACTATGGCTACACCTTC

V: TRBV4-2
length: 14
D: TRBD2
J: TRBJ2-1
size: large
CDR3: CASSHAGLAGEYFF
DNA: TGTGCCAGCAGCCATGCGGGACTAGCGGGAGAATACTTCTTC

V: TRBV29-1
length: 13
D: NA
J: TRBJ1-2
size: many
CDR3: CSGGVTGNYGYTF
DNA: TGCAGCGGGGGAGTCACAGGGAACTATGGCTACACCTTC

V: TRBV6-5
length: 13
D: TRBD1
J: TRBJ1-5
size: few
CDR3: CASSSRDREPQHF
DNA: TGTGCCAGCAGTTCCCGGGACAGGGAACCCCAGCATTTT

V: TRBV24-1
length: 16
D: NA
J: TRBJ2-3
size: NA
CDR3: CATSDPRDGSTDTQYF
DNA: TGTGCCACCAGTGATCCGCGGGACGGTAGCACAGATACGCAGTATTTT

V: TRBV6-5
length: 14
D: NA
J: TRBJ1-5
size: few
CDR3: CASSYSLSNQPQHF
DNA: TGTGCCAGCAGTTACTCGCTGAGCAATCAGCCCCAGCATTTT

V: TRBV6-1
length: 14
D: NA
J: TRBJ1-1
size: NA
CDR3: CASSERWGYTEAFF
DNA: TGTGCCAGCAGTGAACGATGGGGTTACACTGAAGCTTTCTTT

V: TRBV28
length: 14
D: TRBD1
J: TRBJ1-1
size: NA
CDR3: CASSYPGGNTEAFF
DNA: TGTGCCAGCAGTTATCCAGGGGGGAACACTGAAGCTTTCTTT

V: TRBV6-2/TRBV6-3
length: 12
D: NA
J: TRBJ2-7
size: NA
CDR3: CASSGQTPRAYF
DNA: TGTGCCAGCAGTGGCCAGACGCCCCGGGCGTACTTC

V: TRBV29-1
length: 16
D: TRBD1
J: TRBJ2-7
size: NA
CDR3: CSVSGRRDRDNYEQYF
DNA: TGCAGCGTTTCGGGACGCCGGGACAGGGATAACTACGAGCAGTACTTC

V: TRBV6-1
length: 15
D: TRBD2
J: TRBJ2-7
size: few
CDR3: CASRQRGLAGAEQYF
DNA: TGTGCCAGCAGGCAGCGAGGACTAGCGGGAGCCGAGCAGTACTTC

V: TRBV7-8
length: 16
D: NA
J: TRBJ1-6
size: NA
CDR3: CASSLKSSLYNSPLHF
DNA: TGTGCCAGCAGCTTAAAGTCGTCCCTCTATAATTCACCCCTCCACTTT

V: TRBV20-1
length: 14
D: NA
J: TRBJ1-5
size: NA
CDR3: CSARMASGNQPQHF
DNA: TGCAGTGCCCGAATGGCGTCAGGCAATCAGCCCCAGCATTTT

V: TRBV5-1
length: 14
D: NA
J: TRBJ2-3
size: NA
CDR3: CASSLERTVDTQYF
DNA: TGCGCCAGCAGCCTAGAACGGACAGTTGATACGCAGTATTTT

V: TRBV20-1
length: 19
D: TRBD2
J: TRBJ2-3
size: NA
CDR3: CSARQYVGLAGGPADTQYF
DNA: TGCAGTGCTAGACAGTATGTGGGACTAGCGGGAGGGCCCGCAGATACGCAGTATTTT

V: TRBV2
length: 15
D: TRBD1
J: TRBJ2-2
size: NA
CDR3: CASMIEDRTTGELFF
DNA: TGTGCCAGCATGATAGAGGACAGGACCACCGGGGAGCTGTTTTTT

V: TRBV6-1
length: 13
D: TRBD1
J: TRBJ2-1
size: NA
CDR3: CASSTGAYNEQFF
DNA: TGTGCCAGCAGTACAGGGGCATACAATGAGCAGTTCTTC

V: TRBV6-2/TRBV6-3
length: 17
D: TRBD1
J: TRBJ2-5
size: few
CDR3: CASSYSTGTGVEETQYF
DNA: TGTGCCAGCAGTTACTCGACAGGGACAGGGGTCGAGGAGACCCAGTACTTC

V: TRBV28
length: 16
D: NA
J: TRBJ2-5
size: NA
CDR3: CASRTISRRGGETQYF
DNA: TGTGCCAGCAGAACGATTTCGAGGAGAGGGGGAGAGACCCAGTACTTC

V: TRBV28
length: 14
D: NA
J: TRBJ1-2
size: NA
CDR3: CASSFRARLYGYTF
DNA: TGTGCCAGCAGTTTTCGGGCTCGACTATATGGCTACACCTTC

V: TRBV20-1
length: 15
D: NA
J: TRBJ2-5
size: large
CDR3: CSASPRTTWGETQYF
DNA: TGCAGTGCTAGTCCCCGCACGACCTGGGGAGAGACCCAGTACTTC

V: TRBV20-1
length: 13
D: TRBD2
J: TRBJ2-3
size: medium-sized
CDR3: CSVRLAGADTQYF
DNA: TGCAGTGTCCGTCTAGCGGGAGCAGATACGCAGTATTTT